These 24 T cell receptor beta chains came from one sample sequenced in a study of blood T cell repertoires in COVID-19. Sequenced by immunoSEQ multiplex PCR; TCRdb stores in-frame clones only, minus some. The sample lists 300,000 or so clones, around 84% seen once, with under 11% in the top ten. Sample: PBMCs or T cells enriched from blood (not recorded which). The receptor set was obtained from a woman under 30 who had recovered from COVID-19.

The rearrangement uses TRBV3-1 (or the pseudogene TRBV3-2) and TRBJ1-1, with unresolved D. The length of the CDR3 is 16 residues. V lost 4 bases, J lost 4 bases, and 19 bases lay in between. The germline CDR1 and CDR2 sequences are LGHDT and YNNKEL (reference sequence). The CDR3 spells CASSLNPPTGGTEAFF. CDR3 in DNA: TGTGCCAGCAGCCTGAATCCGCCAACCGGTGGCACTGAAGCTTTCTTT.

The chain couples TRBV19 to TRBJ1-2; TRBD1 is a possible D gene (5 bases). CDR1 is LNHDA, CDR2 SQIVND, per germline (reference sequence). The CDR3 has 13 amino acids. V lost 5 bases and J 1 base, leaving 8 bases between the germline ends. The CDR3: CASSAGRNYGYTF. The CDR3 DNA reads TGTGCCAGTAGTGCGGGACGTAACTATGGCTACACCTTC.

The genes are TRBV19 and TRBJ1-2; a weak D match, TRBD1 (6 bases). The CDR3 consists of 16 residues. Germline CDR1 is LNHDA and CDR2 is SQIVND (reference sequence). Trimming left V 7 bases short and J 1 base short, with 19 bases between. The CDR3 protein is CASKGDGGSFNYGYTF. The CDR3 region has the DNA TGTGCCAGTAAGGGGGACGGCGGATCCTTTAACTATGGCTACACCTTC.

V and J are TRBV19 and TRBJ1-2; 7 bases line up with TRBD1. Per germline, CDR1 LNHDA and CDR2 SQIVND (reference sequence). The CDR3 is 15 residues long. V shed 4 bases, J shed 7 bases, and the junction held 12 bases outside the gene matches. The CDR3 DNA sequence: TGTGCCAGTAGTAAAGCAGGGGGTGGATTGCGTGGCTACACCTTC. It encodes CASSKAGGGLRGYTF.

This clone was observed a few times. V usage is TRBV5-5 and J usage is TRBJ1-1; D gene uncertain. Trimming shortened V by 2 bases and J by 3 bases, and 11 bases separated the two germline ends. Germline-derived CDR1 and CDR2 are SGHKS and YYEKEE (reference sequence). CDR3 length equals 14 residues. CDR3 bases: TGTGCCAGCAGCTTTGGCGGTTGGGACACTGAAGCTTTCTTT. Translation gives CASSFGGWDTEAFF.

As DNA, the CDR3 is TGTGCCAGCAGTTTAGGCGGGGGGGGGAGTCAGCCCCAGCATTTT. Protein: CASSLGGGGSQPQHF. The chain employs TRBV27 and TRBJ1-5, with D possibly matching TRBD1 (5 bases). The V gene lost 2 bases and the J gene lost 6 bases, with 14 bases spanning the gap. CDR1 is MNHEY and CDR2 is SMNVEV in the germline V gene (reference sequence). The CDR3 covers 15 residues.

The rearrangement joins TRBV18 to TRBJ2-1; 10 bases line up with TRBD1. V lost 3 bases to trimming and J lost 8 bases; unmatched junction nucleotides: 10. Germline loops: CDR1 KGHSH, CDR2 LQKENI. The CDR3 loop spans 16 amino acids. CDR3 amino acids: CASSPVPGQGIDEQFF. The CDR3 DNA sequence: TGTGCCAGCTCACCGGTACCGGGACAGGGGATCGATGAGCAGTTCTTC.

The chain combines TRBV5-5 with TRBJ2-3; D perhaps matches TRBD1 (6 bases). CDR3 length equals 15 residues. V was shortened by 3 bases and J by 2 bases, with 13 bases between the two germline ends. Germline V gene sequence: CDR1 SGHKS, CDR2 YYEKEE (reference sequence). CDR3 sequence (DNA): TGTGCCAGCAGCTGGGGACACCGGGACACAGATACGCAGTATTTT. Protein: CASSWGHRDTDTQYF.

V gene TRBV10-1 combines with J gene TRBJ1-1; no clear D gene. CDR3 length: 16 amino acids. Deletions cut 3 bases from V and 1 base from J, with 15 bases between. The V gene's germline CDR1 is WNHNN and CDR2 SYGVQD (reference sequence). The CDR3 DNA reads TGCGCCAGCAGTGATCGAGCGGGAATGGGGAACACTGAAGCTTTCTTT. Protein sequence: CASSDRAGMGNTEAFF.

The rearrangement uses TRBV19 and TRBJ1-5; no definite D call. The V end lost 4 bases, the J end lost 5 bases, and 9 bases lay between the germline ends. The CDR3 loop spans 13 amino acids. Per germline, CDR1 LNHDA and CDR2 SQIVND (reference sequence). The CDR3 sequence: CASSTTDYQPQHF. Written as DNA, the CDR3 is TGTGCCAGTAGTACCACCGACTATCAGCCCCAGCATTTT.

The chain is built from TRBV28 and TRBJ1-1; D remains unclear. Looked up from germline, CDR1 is MDHEN and CDR2 is SYDVKM. V shed 3 bases and J shed 7 bases, with 12 bases lying between them. The CDR3 spans 13 residues. The CDR3 spells CASSLPPLDEAFF. CDR3 in DNA: TGTGCCAGCAGTTTGCCCCCTTTAGATGAAGCTTTCTTT.

This clone was recorded once. V is TRBV11-2 and J is TRBJ1-2; a weak D match, TRBD1 (6 bases). This CDR3 has 15 amino acids. Trimming shortened V by 5 bases and J by 4 bases, and 17 bases separated the two germline ends. The germline gives CDR1 SGHAT, CDR2 FQNNGV. In DNA form, the CDR3 reads TGTGCCAGCAGCCCCAGCCGGACAGTTGTCTATGGCTACACCTTC. Its translation: CASSPSRTVVYGYTF.

The V and J genes are TRBV11-3 and TRBJ1-1; D gene unclear. V was clipped by 3 bases and J by 7 bases, with 12 bases between them. Per germline, CDR1 SGHNT and CDR2 YENEEA. The CDR3 runs to 13 residues. DNA for the CDR3: TGTGCCAGCAGCTTGGAGGGCGGCAGTGAAGCTTTCTTT. This encodes CASSLEGGSEAFF.

The CDR3 DNA reads as TGTGCCAGTCGGGGAAACTATGGCTACACCTTC. Protein sequence: CASRGNYGYTF. The chain links TRBV3-1 (or the pseudogene TRBV3-2) to TRBJ1-2; unclear D gene. This CDR3 has 11 amino acids. The germline V gene encodes CDR1 LGHDT and CDR2 YNNKEL (reference sequence). V lost 9 bases, J lost 2 bases, and 7 bases lay in between.

The V call is TRBV3-1 (or the pseudogene TRBV3-2), the J call TRBJ2-2; D is possibly TRBD2 (6 bases). Germline-derived CDR1 and CDR2 are LGHDT and YNNKEL (reference sequence). This CDR3 has 15 amino acids. Trimming took off 1 base at V and 3 bases at J, with 9 bases between the two ends. CDR3 protein: CASSQAWGDTGELFF. The CDR3 coding sequence is TGTGCCAGCAGCCAAGCCTGGGGGGACACCGGGGAGCTGTTTTTT.

The chain employs TRBV18 and TRBJ1-2, with D perhaps matching TRBD1 (6 bases). V was shortened by 3 bases and J by 3 bases, with 14 bases between the two germline ends. The CDR3 contains 15 residues. The germline V gene encodes CDR1 KGHSH and CDR2 LQKENI. CDR3 sequence reads: CASSPSRGIDYGYTF. The CDR3 DNA reads as TGTGCCAGCTCACCTTCAAGGGGGATCGACTATGGCTACACCTTC.

V and J are TRBV6-2 or TRBV6-3 and TRBJ2-3, with unresolved D. This CDR3 is 12 amino acids long. In germline, CDR1 is MNHEY, CDR2 SVGEGT. Trimming pared 4 bases from V and 8 bases from J, leaving 10 bases between. The CDR3 DNA follows: TGTGCCAGCAGTTTAACTACGGGTACGCAGTATTTT. This gives the protein CASSLTTGTQYF.

V usage is TRBV3-1 (or the pseudogene TRBV3-2) and J usage is TRBJ2-5, with TRBD2 as a possible D gene (7 bases). The germline V and J ends were trimmed by 4 bases and 1 base, with 16 bases remaining between them. The germline CDR1 and CDR2 sequences are LGHDT and YNNKEL (reference sequence). The CDR3 has 16 residues. This CDR3 is CASSPRGAGTQETQYF. The DNA of the CDR3 is TGTGCCAGCAGCCCCCGGGGGGCGGGGACCCAAGAGACCCAGTACTTC.

The chain has TRBV7-3 and TRBJ2-7; 11 nucleotides line up with TRBD1. The CDR3 runs to 13 residues. After removal of 5 bases from V and 6 bases from J, the junction contained 3 bases not matched to a gene. Per the germline V gene, CDR1 is SGHTA and CDR2 is FQGTGA. The CDR3 DNA reads as TGTGCCAGCAGCCCGGACAGGGGGCGCGAGCAGTACTTC. It encodes CASSPDRGREQYF.

This clone was seen only a few times. This chain uses TRBV28 with TRBJ1-4; D might be TRBD1 (6 bases). V was cut by 6 bases and J by 6 bases, with 11 bases left in between. Germline V gives CDR1 MDHEN, CDR2 SYDVKM. The CDR3 contains 13 residues. CDR3 DNA sequence: TGTGCCAGCAGGCCGGGACACGATGAAAAACTGTTTTTT. It codes for CASRPGHDEKLFF. Variable domain in full (rest from reference TRBV28 and TRBJ1-4): DVKVTQSSRYLVKRTGEKVFLECVQDMDHENMFWYRQDPGLGLRLIYFSYDVKMKEKGDIPEGYSVSREKKERFSLILESASTNQTSMYLCASRPGHDEKLFFGSGTQLSVL.

This chain uses TRBV7-8 with TRBJ2-1; the D gene is possibly TRBD2 (5 bases). CDR1 is SGHVS, CDR2 FQNEAQ, per germline. The CDR3 has 13 amino acids. Deletions cut 4 bases from V and 10 bases from J, with 14 bases between. CDR3: CASSYLPRGEQFF. The CDR3 DNA is TGTGCCAGCAGCTACCTCCCAAGAGGGGAGCAGTTCTTC.

The chain's CDR3 is CASSYPGTRGNTIYF. As DNA, the CDR3 is TGTGCCAGCAGTTACCCCGGGACTAGAGGAAACACCATATATTTT. The rearrangement links TRBV6-2 or TRBV6-3 to TRBJ1-3; the D gene is possibly TRBD1 (5 bases). Germline values: CDR1 MNHEY, CDR2 SVGEGT. Trimming cost V 2 bases and J 4 bases, with 12 bases left between them. The CDR3 is 15 amino acids.

The chain is built from TRBV5-8 and TRBJ1-5; D possibly corresponds to TRBD1 (5 bases). Trimming cost V 5 bases and J 15 bases, with 30 bases left between them. The germline gives CDR1 SGHTS, CDR2 YDEGEE. The CDR3 loop spans 16 amino acids. The DNA for the CDR3 is TGTGCCAGCAGGAGGGCCGGGACTCAGAGCAATCAGGTGGCGCATTTT. This translates into CASRRAGTQSNQVAHF.

A single count supports this clone. The rearrangement joins TRBV12-3 or TRBV12-4 to TRBJ1-1, with 7 bases fitting TRBD1. The CDR3 is 12 residues long. J lost 8 bases, V lost 6 bases, and 6 bases had no gene match. This chain's CDR3 is CASRGQRGEAFF. In DNA form, the CDR3 reads TGTGCCAGCAGGGGACAGAGGGGAGAAGCTTTCTTT.